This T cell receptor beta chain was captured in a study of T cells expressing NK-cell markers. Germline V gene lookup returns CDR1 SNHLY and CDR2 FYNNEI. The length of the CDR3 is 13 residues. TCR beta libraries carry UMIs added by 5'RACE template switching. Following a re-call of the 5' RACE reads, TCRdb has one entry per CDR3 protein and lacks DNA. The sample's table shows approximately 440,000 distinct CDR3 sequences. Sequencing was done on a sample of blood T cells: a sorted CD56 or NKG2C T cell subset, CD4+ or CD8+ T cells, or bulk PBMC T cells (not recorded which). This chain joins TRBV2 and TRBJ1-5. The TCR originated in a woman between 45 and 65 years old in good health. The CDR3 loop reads CASKPDGVQPQHF.